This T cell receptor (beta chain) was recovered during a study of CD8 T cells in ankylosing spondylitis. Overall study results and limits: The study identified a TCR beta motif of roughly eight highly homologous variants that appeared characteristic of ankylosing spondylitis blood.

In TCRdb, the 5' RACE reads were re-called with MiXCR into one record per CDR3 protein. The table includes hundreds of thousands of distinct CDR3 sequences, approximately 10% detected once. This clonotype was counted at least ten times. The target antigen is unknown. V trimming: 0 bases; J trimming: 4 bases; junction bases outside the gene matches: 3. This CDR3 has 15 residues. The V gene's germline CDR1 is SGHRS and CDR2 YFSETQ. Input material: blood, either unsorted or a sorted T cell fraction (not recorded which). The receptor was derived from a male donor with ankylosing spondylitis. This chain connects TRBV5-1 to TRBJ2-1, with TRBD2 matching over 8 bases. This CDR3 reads CASSLVSSGYNEQFF. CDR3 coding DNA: TGCGCCAGCAGCTTGGTATCTAGCGGGTACAATGAGCAGTTCTTC.